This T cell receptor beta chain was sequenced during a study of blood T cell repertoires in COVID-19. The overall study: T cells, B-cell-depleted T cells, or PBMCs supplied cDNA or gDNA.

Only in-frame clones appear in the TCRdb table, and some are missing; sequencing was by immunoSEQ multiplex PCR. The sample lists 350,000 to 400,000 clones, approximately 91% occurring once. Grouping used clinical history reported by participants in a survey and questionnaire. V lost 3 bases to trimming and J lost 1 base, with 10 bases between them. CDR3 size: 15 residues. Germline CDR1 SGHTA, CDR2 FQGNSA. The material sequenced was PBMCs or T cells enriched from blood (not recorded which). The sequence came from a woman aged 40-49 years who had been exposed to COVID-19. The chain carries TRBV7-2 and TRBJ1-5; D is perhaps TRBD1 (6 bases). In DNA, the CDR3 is TGTGCCAGCAGCTTCCTTCAGGGGAGCAATCAGCCCCAGCATTTT. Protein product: CASSFLQGSNQPQHF.